This T cell receptor (beta chain) was sequenced during a study of cytotoxic CD8 clonotypes in ibrutinib-treated CLL. Some clones are missing from TCRdb's copy, which holds only in-frame ones; the method was immunoSEQ multiplex PCR. The top ten hold approximately 10% of the sample, which has 200,000 to 250,000 clones, just under 80% seen once. Trimming removed 4 bases from V and 0 bases from J, with 16 bases in between. The CDR3 has 16 residues. CDR1 is SGHNT, CDR2 YYREEE, per germline (reference sequence). The source material was PBMCs, sampled after 12 months of ibrutinib treatment. The sequence derives from a human donor with chronic lymphocytic leukemia. The chain combines TRBV5-4 with TRBJ1-2, with D perhaps TRBD1 (6 bases). The CDR3 DNA follows: TGTGCCAGCAGCCACAACCAGGGGAAAGCTAACTATGGCTACACCTTC. Its translation is CASSHNQGKANYGYTF.